This TCR beta chain was identified in a study of cytomegalovirus exposure and HLA in healthy donors. The data were produced by immunoSEQ multiplex PCR, yet TCRdb's version contains in-frame clones alone and is incomplete. The repertoire holds over 70,000 clones, with roughly 90% as singletons. Broader study findings: Listed as cytomegalovirus-associated were roughly 180 TCR beta chains.

Per germline, CDR1 SGDLS and CDR2 YYNGEE. This CDR3 region has 16 residues. Trimming pared 3 bases from V and 6 bases from J, leaving 16 bases between. Points on this clone: As yet, its antigen is unknown.

Sequencing was performed on PBMCs. This receptor was taken from a woman under 30 in good health and CMV-seropositive. This chain joins TRBV9 and TRBJ1-6; no reliable D call. The CDR3 DNA follows: TGTGCCAGCAGCGCCAGAACGGACGGGGTTAATTCACCCCTCCACTTT. It translates to CASSARTDGVNSPLHF. Variable domain in full (rest from reference TRBV9 and TRBJ1-6): DSGVTQTPKHLITATGQRVTLRCSPRSGDLSVYWYQQSLDQGLQFLIQYYNGEERAKGNILERFSAQQFPDLHSELNLSSLELGDSALYFCASSARTDGVNSPLHFGNGTRLTVT.